This TCR beta chain stems from a study of control samples from healthy donors and cancer patients. Repertoires were generated with immunoSEQ multiplex PCR, while TCRdb's copy carries only in-frame clones and drops some. Of around 140,000 clones in the sample, roughly 90% are singletons; the top ten hold 6% to 9.5%. The CDR3 is 13 residues long. The ends were cut back, 4 bases at V and 6 bases at J, with 14 bases in the middle. Germline V gene lookup returns CDR1 SGHNT and CDR2 YYREEE (reference sequence). The chain employs TRBV5-4 and TRBJ2-7; no definite D call. The source material was PBMCs. The sequence was collected from a man aged 45-65 years with head and neck cancer. The CDR3 is CASSLYPLPEQYF. DNA for the CDR3: TGTGCCAGCAGCCTGTATCCCCTCCCCGAGCAGTACTTC.